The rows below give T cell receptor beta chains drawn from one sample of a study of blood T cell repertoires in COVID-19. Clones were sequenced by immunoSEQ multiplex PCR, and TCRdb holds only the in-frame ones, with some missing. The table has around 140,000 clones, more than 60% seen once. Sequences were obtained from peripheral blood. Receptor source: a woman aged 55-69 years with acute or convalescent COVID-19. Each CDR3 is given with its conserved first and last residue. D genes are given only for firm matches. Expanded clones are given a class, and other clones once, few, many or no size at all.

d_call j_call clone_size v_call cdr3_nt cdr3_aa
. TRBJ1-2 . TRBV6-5 TGTGCCAGCATTCCCAGGGTTGGCTATGGCTACACCTTC CASIPRVGYGYTF
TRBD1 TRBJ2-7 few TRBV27 TGTGCCAGCAGTCCTCCTACCGGGACAGGGCGTTACGAGCAGTACTTC CASSPPTGTGRYEQYF
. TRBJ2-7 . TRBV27 TGTGCCAGCTCCACAGGTTCGGCTCGGGAGCAGTACTTC CASSTGSAREQYF
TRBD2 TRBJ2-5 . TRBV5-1 TGCGCCAGCAGCTTGGAACCTAGCGGGAGGGAAGAGACCCAGTACTTC CASSLEPSGREETQYF
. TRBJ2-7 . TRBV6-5 TGTGCCAGCAGTTACTCTCGGGGGGCAGCGAAGTACGAGCAGTACTTC CASSYSRGAAKYEQYF
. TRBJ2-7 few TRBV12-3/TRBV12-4 TGTGCCAGCAGTTTATCTGGGCACGAGCAGTACTTC CASSLSGHEQYF
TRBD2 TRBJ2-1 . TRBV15 TGTGCCACCAGCATTAGCGGGAACTACAATGAGCAGTTCTTC CATSISGNYNEQFF
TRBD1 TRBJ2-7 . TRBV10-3 TGTGCCATCAGTGAGACAGGGGCTGGGGACGAGCAGTACTTC CAISETGAGDEQYF
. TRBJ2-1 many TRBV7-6 TGTGCCAGCAGCTTAGGGGGTAGCGTTTACAATGAGCAGTTCTTC CASSLGGSVYNEQFF
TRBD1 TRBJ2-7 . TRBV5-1 TGCGCCAGCAGCTCCCGGGACAGGCGCTACGAGCAGTACTTC CASSSRDRRYEQYF
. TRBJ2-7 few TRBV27 TGTGCCAGCAGTTTCGGGAGTTCCTTGTACGAGCAGTACTTC CASSFGSSLYEQYF
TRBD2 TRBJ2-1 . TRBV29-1 TGCAGCGCCCCCACTAGCGGCATCAGGGGTGAGCAGTTCTTC CSAPTSGIRGEQFF
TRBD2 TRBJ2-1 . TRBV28 TGTGCCAGCAGTCCCCCGGGACTAGCGGGAGTTCGCTTAAACCCCTACAATGAGCAGTTCTTC CASSPPGLAGVRLNPYNEQFF
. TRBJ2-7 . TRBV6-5 TGTGCCAGCATGGCCCTCCACGAGCAGTACTTC CASMALHEQYF
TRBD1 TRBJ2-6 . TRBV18 TGTGCCAGCTCACCAATCTCCCTCCAGGGGGCCTCTGGGGCCAACGTCCTGACTTTC CASSPISLQGASGANVLTF
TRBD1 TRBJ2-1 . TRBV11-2 TGTGCCAGCAGCTTGGACAGGGGAAACAATGAGCAGTTCTTC CASSLDRGNNEQFF
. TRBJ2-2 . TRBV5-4 TGTGCCAGCAGCTCCCGACAGGCGGGCGGGGAGCTGTTTTTT CASSSRQAGGELFF
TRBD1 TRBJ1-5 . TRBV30 TGTGCCTGGAGCGATGGACAGGGGCATCAGCCCCAGCATTTT CAWSDGQGHQPQHF
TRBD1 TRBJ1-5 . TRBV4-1 TGCGCCAGCAGCCAGTGGGACAGTAGCAATCAGCCCCAGCATTTT CASSQWDSSNQPQHF
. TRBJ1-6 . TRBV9 TGTGCCAGCAGCGTGTTGTCGGATTCACCCCTCCACTTT CASSVLSDSPLHF
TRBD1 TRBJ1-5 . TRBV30 TGTGCCTGGAGTACCGGGACAGGGGATGGTCAGCCCCAGCATTTT CAWSTGTGDGQPQHF
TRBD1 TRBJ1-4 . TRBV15 TGTGCCACCAGCAGAGGCAGGACAGGGGGTAATGAAAAACTGTTTTTT CATSRGRTGGNEKLFF
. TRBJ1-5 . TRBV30 TGTGCCTGGAACCCCGGGGGGAATCAGCCCCAGCATTTT CAWNPGGNQPQHF
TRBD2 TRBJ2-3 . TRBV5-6 TGTGCCAGCAGCTTGGGTCCAGCGGGGAACACAGATACGCAGTATTTT CASSLGPAGNTDTQYF
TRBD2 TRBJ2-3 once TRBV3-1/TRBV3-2 TGTGCCAGCAGCCAAGAATGGGGACTAGCGGGAGGAAATAAGGATACGCAGTATTTT CASSQEWGLAGGNKDTQYF
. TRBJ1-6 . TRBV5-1 TGCGCCAGCAGCCAGTCCCTCACCAATTCACCCCTCCACTTT CASSQSLTNSPLHF
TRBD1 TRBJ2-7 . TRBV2 TGTGCCAGCAGGTCCGGACAGGACGCCGCCGAGCAGTACTTC CASRSGQDAAEQYF
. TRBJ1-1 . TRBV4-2 TGTGCCAGCAGCCAAGGGCGTTTAGGGGTTGAAGCTTTCTTT CASSQGRLGVEAFF
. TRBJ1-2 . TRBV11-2 TGTGCCAGCAGTCCCGGGCAGGGCCTATATGGCTACACCTTC CASSPGQGLYGYTF
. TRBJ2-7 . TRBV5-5 TGTGCCAGCAGCTTCTCTATTGACGAGCAGTACTTC CASSFSIDEQYF
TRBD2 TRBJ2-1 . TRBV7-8 TGTGCCAGCAGCTCCAGACTAGCGGGAGAGGGAAAGCAGTTCTTC CASSSRLAGEGKQFF
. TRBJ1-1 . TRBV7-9 TGTGCCAGCAGCTCAGACTCCTTCGAAGCTTTCTTT CASSSDSFEAFF
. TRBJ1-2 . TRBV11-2 TGTGCCAGCAGCCTTCTGGGGGGTTGGGGCTACACCTTC CASSLLGGWGYTF
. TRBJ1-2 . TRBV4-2 TGTGCCAGCAGCCAAAAAATTGGGGGCGGCTACACCTTC CASSQKIGGGYTF
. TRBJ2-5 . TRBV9 TGTGCCAGCAGCGTGGGGGGAGAGACCCAGTACTTC CASSVGGETQYF
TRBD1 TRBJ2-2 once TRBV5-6 TGTGCCAGCAGCTTCGGGGGGACAGGGGATGTCGGGGAGCTGTTTTTT CASSFGGTGDVGELFF
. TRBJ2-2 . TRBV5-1 TGCGCCAGCAGCTTAATGGCGGAACATACCGGGGAGCTGTTTTTT CASSLMAEHTGELFF
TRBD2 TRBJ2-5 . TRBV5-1 TGCGCCAGCAGCCCCGGACTAGCTGGGAGGGAGACCCAGTACTTC CASSPGLAGRETQYF
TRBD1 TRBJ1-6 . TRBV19 TGTGCCAGTAGTATTGGCGGGGACAGGGGAAGACCCCTCCACTTT CASSIGGDRGRPLHF
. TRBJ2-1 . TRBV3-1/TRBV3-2 TGTGCCAGCAGCCTAAACCGTCACGAGGGTGGTGAGCAGTTCTTC CASSLNRHEGGEQFF
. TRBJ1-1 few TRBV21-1 TGTGCCAGCAGCAGGCTTCCGGAGGGGATACCTGAAGCTTTCTTT CASSRLPEGIPEAFF
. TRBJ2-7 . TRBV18 TGTGCCAGCTCACCTAGGGCCCCCGGGGTTAGCTCCTACGAGCAGTACTTC CASSPRAPGVSSYEQYF
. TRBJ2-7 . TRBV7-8 TGTGCCAGCAGCTTAACGGGCCCACAGGCCTACGAGCAGTACTTC CASSLTGPQAYEQYF